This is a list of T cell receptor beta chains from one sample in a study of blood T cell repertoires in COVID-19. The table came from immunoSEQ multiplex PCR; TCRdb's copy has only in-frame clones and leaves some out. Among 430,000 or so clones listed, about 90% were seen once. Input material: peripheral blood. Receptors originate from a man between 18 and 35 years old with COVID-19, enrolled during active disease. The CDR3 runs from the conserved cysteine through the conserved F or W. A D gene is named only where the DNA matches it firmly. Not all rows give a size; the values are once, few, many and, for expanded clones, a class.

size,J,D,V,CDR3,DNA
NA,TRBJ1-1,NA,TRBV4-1,CASSQVGPGITEAFF,TGCGCCAGCAGCCAAGTCGGCCCAGGGATCACTGAAGCTTTCTTT
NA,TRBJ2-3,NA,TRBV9,CASSKQGNPDTQYF,TGTGCCAGCAGCAAACAGGGAAATCCAGATACGCAGTATTTT
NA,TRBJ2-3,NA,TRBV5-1,CASRTTVVPIDTQYF,TGCGCCAGCAGAACCACAGTGGTGCCCATAGATACGCAGTATTTT
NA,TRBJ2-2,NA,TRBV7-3,CASSLRGSGELFF,TGTGCCAGCAGCTTACGGGGTAGCGGGGAGCTGTTTTTT
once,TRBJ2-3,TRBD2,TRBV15,CATSETVAGLTDTQYF,TGTGCCACCAGCGAGACCGTAGCGGGGCTCACAGATACGCAGTATTTT
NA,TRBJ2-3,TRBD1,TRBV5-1,CASSFRQGADTQYF,TGCGCCAGCAGCTTCAGACAGGGGGCCGATACGCAGTATTTT
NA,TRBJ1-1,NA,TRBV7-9,CASSFMNTEAFF,TGTGCCAGCAGCTTCATGAACACTGAAGCTTTCTTT
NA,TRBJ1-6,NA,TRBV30,CAWSVLSGNSPLHF,TGTGCCTGGAGTGTTCTCAGTGGTAATTCACCCCTCCACTTT
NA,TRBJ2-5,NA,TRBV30,CAWNGGGWETQYF,TGTGCCTGGAATGGGGGCGGTTGGGAGACCCAGTACTTC
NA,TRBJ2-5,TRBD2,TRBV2,CASSPSGTSEETQYF,TGTGCCAGCAGTCCGAGCGGGACTAGCGAAGAGACCCAGTACTTC
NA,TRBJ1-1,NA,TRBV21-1,CASSNPREDTEAFF,TGTGCCAGCAGCAACCCCCGGGAGGACACTGAAGCTTTCTTT
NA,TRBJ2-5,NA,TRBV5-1,CASSLFQAPQQETQYF,TGCGCCAGCAGCTTGTTCCAGGCCCCACAGCAAGAGACCCAGTACTTC
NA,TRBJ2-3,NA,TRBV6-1,CASSDQRDTQYF,TGTGCCAGCAGTGACCAGCGAGATACGCAGTATTTT
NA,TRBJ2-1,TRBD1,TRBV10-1,CASFCFRDRALDEQFF,TGCGCCAGCTTTTGCTTCCGGGACAGGGCGCTCGATGAGCAGTTCTTC
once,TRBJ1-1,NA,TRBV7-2,CASSLMGLNTEAFF,TGTGCCAGCAGCCTAATGGGGCTGAACACTGAAGCTTTCTTT
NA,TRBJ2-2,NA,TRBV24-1,CATSDVGYRTSTGELFF,TGTGCCACCAGTGACGTTGGATACAGGACGAGCACCGGGGAGCTGTTTTTT
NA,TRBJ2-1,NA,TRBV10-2,CASRLGEYNEQFF,TGCGCCAGCAGGTTAGGGGAATACAATGAGCAGTTCTTC
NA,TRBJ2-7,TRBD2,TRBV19,CASSVSGSGYEQYF,TGTGCCAGTAGTGTTAGCGGGAGCGGGTACGAGCAGTACTTC
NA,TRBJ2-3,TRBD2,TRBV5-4,CAGNSGGVSTDTQYF,TGTGCAGGGAATAGCGGGGGGGTAAGCACAGATACGCAGTATTTT
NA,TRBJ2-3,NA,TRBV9,CASSPSAHTQYF,TGTGCCAGCAGCCCTAGCGCCCATACGCAGTATTTT
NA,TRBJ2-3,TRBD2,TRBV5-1,CASTPPGLAGRADTQYF,TGCGCCAGCACCCCCCCGGGACTAGCGGGAAGGGCAGATACGCAGTATTTT
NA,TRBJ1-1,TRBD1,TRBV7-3,CASSPRRQGGNTEAFF,TGTGCCAGCAGCCCCCGAAGACAGGGTGGTAACACTGAAGCTTTCTTT